The 31 T cell receptor beta chains reported below all come from one sample, sequenced in a study of post-analysis software for immune sequencing data. For these receptors, no antigen is known. Overall study results and limits: Compared with controls, patients had more of about five TRBV segments, including TRBV5-6, TRBV5-1 and TRBV20-1.

Presence of unique molecular identifiers characterized the TCR beta cDNA libraries. One entry per CDR3 protein results from TCRdb running MiXCR on the PCR reads. This table has about 200,000 distinct CDR3 sequences, over 25% appearing once. Material: blood. These receptors came from a girl aged 2 to 17 with multiple sclerosis.

This clonotype has ten or more counts. The chain has TRBV7-8 and TRBJ2-7; D might be TRBD1 (5 bases). The CDR3 loop spans 16 amino acids. V shed 5 bases and J shed 2 bases, with 19 bases lying between them. In germline, CDR1 is SGHVS, CDR2 FQNEAQ. Written as DNA, the CDR3 is TGTGCCAGCAGCGAGTTGCAGGGTGACCATACCTACGAGCAGTACTTC. Translated: CASSELQGDHTYEQYF.

The V and J genes are TRBV20-1 and TRBJ2-1; TRBD1 is a possible D gene (6 bases). Germline V gene sequence: CDR1 DFQATT, CDR2 SNEGSKA (reference sequence). Trimming took off 0 bases at V and 8 bases at J, with 8 bases between the two ends. The CDR3 extends over 12 amino acids. CDR3 amino acids: CSARDTGYEQFF. The CDR3 region has the DNA TGCAGTGCTAGAGATACAGGGTATGAGCAGTTCTTC.

In this sample, this clonotype turned up a few times. V gene TRBV12-3 or TRBV12-4 combines with J gene TRBJ1-4; 8 bases are shared with TRBD1. V lost 4 bases and J lost 8; bases outside the gene matches: 3. The CDR3 is 13 amino acids. The CDR3 region is CASSSDRVEKLFF. The CDR3 DNA reads TGTGCCAGCAGTTCGGACAGGGTCGAAAAACTGTTTTTT.

This clonotype was recorded a few times. This rearrangement joins TRBV30 to TRBJ2-1, with 7 bases identical to TRBD2. V lost 5 bases to trimming and J lost 4 bases; unmatched junction nucleotides: 11. Germline values: CDR1 GTSNPN, CDR2 SVGIG (reference sequence). The CDR3 is 15 amino acids. The CDR3 DNA reads TGTGCCTGGGGTCTCCCGGGGGGACCATACAATGAGCAGTTCTTC. Its translation: CAWGLPGGPYNEQFF.

The J gene is TRBJ1-5, the V gene TRBV28; TRBD1 aligns across 9 bases. This CDR3 region has 18 residues. With V trimmed by 0 bases and J by 5 bases, 11 bases remained unmatched. Germline assignment: CDR1 MDHEN and CDR2 SYDVKM. CDR3 in DNA: TGTGCCAGCAGTTTATGGGCCCTAGGGACAGGGCGGGATCAGCCCCAGCATTTT. Its protein is CASSLWALGTGRDQPQHF.

This clonotype was detected ten times or more. The chain combines TRBV29-1 with TRBJ2-7; TRBD1 matches at 8 bases. The CDR3 extends over 12 amino acids. After removal of 5 bases from V and 3 bases from J, the junction contained 3 bases not matched to a gene. Looked up from germline, CDR1 is SQVTM and CDR2 is ANQGSEA. CDR3: CSVQGAIYEQYF. In nucleotides, the CDR3 is TGCAGCGTTCAGGGGGCCATCTACGAGCAGTACTTC.

The CDR3 bases are TGCAGCGGCCTAGCGGCTAGCACAGATACGCAGTATTTT. Amino acid sequence: CSGLAASTDTQYF. The chain links TRBV20-1 to TRBJ2-3, with 7 nucleotides matching TRBD2. The CDR3 runs to 13 residues. Germline V gene lookup returns CDR1 DFQATT and CDR2 SNEGSKA (reference sequence).

This clonotype was detected ten times or more. The chain joins TRBV28 to TRBJ2-3, with D perhaps assigned TRBD1 or TRBD2 (5 bases each). Germline CDR1 MDHEN, CDR2 SYDVKM. The germline V and J ends were trimmed by 4 bases and 2 bases, with 16 bases remaining between them. This CDR3 is 16 amino acids long. The CDR3 coding sequence is TGTGCCAGCAGTTGGGGGACGTCTAAAGTCACAGATACGCAGTATTTT. Protein product: CASSWGTSKVTDTQYF. Together with reference TRBV28 and TRBJ2-3, the CDR3 gives the full variable domain: DVKVTQSSRYLVKRTGEKVFLECVQDMDHENMFWYRQDPGLGLRLIYFSYDVKMKEKGDIPEGYSVSREKKERFSLILESASTNQTSMYLCASSWGTSKVTDTQYFGPGTRLTVL.

This clonotype has ten or more counts. The gene calls are TRBV28 and TRBJ2-3; D gene unclear. Trimming stripped 10 bases from V and 0 bases from J, with 14 bases between. Looked up from germline, CDR1 is MDHEN and CDR2 is SYDVKM. This CDR3 is built from 14 residues. The CDR3 reads CAIKRRTSTDTQYF. CDR3 nucleotide sequence: TGTGCCATCAAGCGCCGGACCAGCACAGATACGCAGTATTTT.

This clonotype was seen at least ten times. The genes are TRBV27 and TRBJ2-7; D uncertain. Germline V CDR1 and CDR2: MNHEY, SMNVEV (reference sequence). The V end was cut by 6 bases, the J end by 2 bases, with 14 bases between. The CDR3 sequence is 14 residues long. In DNA form, the CDR3 reads TGTGCCAGCAGGCCCACGCCGGACCCCTACGAGCAGTACTTC. Protein product: CASRPTPDPYEQYF.

As for this clonotype: Given a much more abundant clone one base away, this may be a read error. V is TRBV18 and J is TRBJ1-5, with D perhaps matching TRBD1 (5 bases). The germline CDR1 and CDR2 sequences are KGHSH and LQKENI. This CDR3 has 14 amino acids. The CDR3 sequence is CAGSRGYSNQPQHF. The DNA of the CDR3 is TGTGCCGGCTCCCGGGGGTATAGCAATCAGCCCCAGCATTTT.

V gene TRBV20-1 combines with J gene TRBJ2-7; D might be TRBD1 (5 bases). This CDR3 contains 15 residues. Between the trimmed V and J ends, which lost 4 bases and 2 bases, there was a span of 18 bases. Germline CDR1 DFQATT, CDR2 SNEGSKA (reference sequence). CDR3 in amino acids: CSAKGARTQPYEQYF. The CDR3 nucleotides read TGCAGTGCTAAAGGGGCTCGGACACAGCCCTACGAGCAGTACTTC.

As regards this clonotype: Being one base from a much bigger clone, this may be a read error. The CDR3 region is CSARKAAFSGSGDTQYF. DNA for the CDR3: TGCAGTGCTAGAAAGGCGGCCTTTAGCGGGAGTGGCGATACGCAGTATTTT. The rearrangement joins TRBV20-1 to TRBJ2-3; 9 positions agree with TRBD2. V shed 2 bases and J 6 bases; nucleotides not matched to a gene: 15. The V gene's germline CDR1 is DFQATT and CDR2 SNEGSKA (reference sequence). This CDR3 contains 17 residues.

In this sample, this clonotype turned up many times. This chain links TRBV20-1 with TRBJ2-7, with D unresolved. V was cut by 4 bases and J by 1 base, with 8 bases left in between. Germline V gene lookup returns CDR1 DFQATT and CDR2 SNEGSKA (reference sequence). The CDR3 is 12 amino acids. For the CDR3, the DNA is TGCAGTGCTATGGGTCGTTCCTACGAGCAGTACTTC. Protein: CSAMGRSYEQYF.

This clonotype was recorded a few times. The chain has TRBV27 and TRBJ2-1; no firm D call. The CDR3 has 11 residues. From germline, CDR1 is MNHEY and CDR2 SMNVEV (reference sequence). Trimming cost V 6 bases and J 9 bases, with 9 bases left between them. In DNA, the CDR3 is TGTGCCAGCAGCCACGGGTCTGAGCAGTTCTTC. Translated, it gives CASSHGSEQFF.

This clonotype was seen repeatedly, ten times or more. J is TRBJ2-1 and V is TRBV18; no definite D call. The germline V and J ends were trimmed by 2 bases and 8 bases, with 16 bases remaining between them. CDR1 and CDR2 (germline): KGHSH, LQKENI. CDR3 length: 15 residues. The CDR3 protein is CASSPVFRIQDEQFF. CDR3 bases: TGTGCCAGCTCACCAGTGTTCAGGATCCAGGATGAGCAGTTCTTC.

The genes are TRBV20-1 and TRBJ2-3; TRBD2 matches 9 bases. Germline assignment: CDR1 DFQATT and CDR2 SNEGSKA (reference sequence). The junction had 12 bases not matched to a gene; V was cut back by 3 bases and J by 5 bases. This CDR3 is built from 16 residues. CDR3 DNA: TGCAGTGCTAGTCCCCCAGAGGCGGGGGGGGGAGATACGCAGTATTTT. Residues: CSASPPEAGGGDTQYF.

On this clonotype itself: At one of its ends the junction is not consistent with the germline gene, which may arise from a read error. This chain links TRBV2 with TRBJ1-2, with D possibly TRBD1 on 5 matching bases. The CDR3 is 14 residues long. Germline V gene data show CDR1 as SNHLY and CDR2 as FYNNEI. The CDR3 spells CTSSGTESNYGYTF. Written as DNA, the CDR3 is TGTACCAGCAGTGGGACGGAATCTAACTATGGCTACACCTTC.

The chain couples TRBV11-2 to TRBJ1-1; D gene uncertain. This CDR3 region has 15 residues. CDR1 and CDR2 from the germline V gene are SGHAT and FQNNGV. V was clipped by 4 bases and J by 0 bases, with 12 bases between them. CDR3 bases: TGTGCCAGCAGCTCCGTGGGCGGGATGAACACTGAAGCTTTCTTT. Residues: CASSSVGGMNTEAFF.

This clonotype was observed a handful of times. The chain employs TRBV2 and TRBJ1-2, with no clear D. CDR1 is SNHLY and CDR2 is FYNNEI in the germline V gene. CDR3 size: 12 residues. The V and J ends lost 6 bases and 4 bases respectively, with 9 bases between them. The CDR3 spells CASSDGFYGYTF. CDR3 sequence (DNA): TGTGCCAGCAGCGACGGCTTCTATGGCTACACCTTC.

To note about this clonotype: This could be a read error, since a much larger clone is one nucleotide away. The V gene is TRBV29-1, the J gene TRBJ2-1; 10 nucleotides line up with TRBD2. This CDR3 comprises 14 residues. V lost 7 bases, J lost 6 bases, and 9 bases stayed unmatched. CDR1 and CDR2 (germline): SQVTM, ANQGSEA. CDR3 sequence reads: CSAPQREGRNEQFF. CDR3 bases: TGCAGCGCCCCACAGCGGGAGGGCCGCAATGAGCAGTTCTTC.

The CDR3 protein is CASSQGSTGAIEQYF. CDR3 bases: TGTGCCAGCAGCCAAGGAAGCACGGGAGCGATCGAGCAGTACTTC. The rearrangement uses TRBV3-1 and TRBJ2-7; possible D gene TRBD2, 6 bases. Trimming removed 1 base from V and 6 bases from J, with 16 bases in between. This CDR3 has 15 amino acids. Germline CDR1 and CDR2: LGHDT and YNNKEL (reference sequence).

This clonotype was counted ten times or more. The chain employs TRBV20-1 and TRBJ2-5, with TRBD1 identical over 7 bases. The CDR3 runs to 11 residues. The V and J ends lost 5 bases and 5 bases, in that order; junction bases with no gene match: 2. From germline, CDR1 is DFQATT and CDR2 SNEGSKA (reference sequence). DNA for the CDR3: TGCAGTGCTCCCAGGGGGGAGACCCAGTACTTC. This translates into CSAPRGETQYF.

The V gene is TRBV29-1, the J gene TRBJ2-1, with 8 positions matching TRBD2. The V gene end was trimmed by 0 bases and the J gene end by 6 bases; junction bases not matched to a gene: 13. The CDR3 spans 17 residues. The V gene's germline CDR1 is SQVTM and CDR2 ANQGSEA. Here the CDR3 DNA reads TGCAGCGTTGAAGAGGGGTCCGGGAGGGCCCGGGGCAATGAGCAGTTCTTC. As protein: CSVEEGSGRARGNEQFF.

This clonotype occurred a few times. In nucleotides, the CDR3 is TGTGCCATCAGTGCCGAAGGGGCCCGCTCTGGAAACACCATATATTTT. Its translation is CAISAEGARSGNTIYF. The rearrangement uses TRBV10-3 and TRBJ1-3, with D possibly TRBD1 on 5 matching bases. The CDR3 length is 16 residues. The germline V and J ends were trimmed by 4 bases and 0 bases, with 13 bases remaining between them. Germline-derived CDR1 and CDR2 are ENHRY and SYGVKD.

This clonotype was detected ten times or more. An end of the junction differs from the germline gene, which may be a read error. The chain has TRBV5-1 and TRBJ2-3; D call uncertain. Germline V lookup: CDR1 SGHRS, CDR2 YFSETQ. The CDR3 is 11 residues long. The CDR3 loop is CASSLGDTQYF. The CDR3 DNA reads TGTGCCAGCAGCTTGGGAGATACGCAGTATTTT.

This chain links TRBV4-2 with TRBJ2-1; 10 nucleotides align to TRBD2. The CDR3 runs 17 residues. The germline CDR1 and CDR2 sequences are LGHNA and YNFKEQ. V was pared by 0 bases and J by 8 bases, with 10 bases of the junction left unmatched. This chain's CDR3 is CASSQDLSGGASDEQFF. The CDR3 DNA follows: TGTGCCAGCAGCCAAGATCTGAGCGGGGGGGCCTCCGATGAGCAGTTCTTC.

This clonotype was seen a handful of times. One base away lies a much larger clone, so this may be a sequencing read error. The CDR3 nucleotides read TGCAGCGCATCCAGGGGGGAGAATTCACCCCCCCACTTT. Its protein product is CSASRGENSPPHF. The gene calls are TRBV29-1 and TRBJ1-6; 7 positions match TRBD1. The CDR3 extends over 13 amino acids. Germline CDR1 and CDR2: SQVTM and ANQGSEA.

Ten or more counts support this clonotype. V gene TRBV2 combines with J gene TRBJ2-3, with D possibly being TRBD1 or TRBD2 (5 bases each). Trimming removed 5 bases at V and 6 bases at J, with 18 bases between. CDR3 size: 15 residues. Per germline, CDR1 SNHLY and CDR2 FYNNEI. The CDR3 DNA sequence: TGTGCCAGCAGTTTCCCCGGGACCCAAGGGGATACGCAGTATTTT. It is translated as CASSFPGTQGDTQYF.

The chain joins TRBV7-3 to TRBJ2-5; possibly TRBD1 for D (6 bases). V dropped 4 bases and J dropped 5 bases, with 17 bases sitting between them. Germline loops: CDR1 SGHTA, CDR2 FQGTGA. The CDR3 totals 15 residues. Here the CDR3 DNA reads TGTGCCAGCAGCTCATCCGGGACATGGGGCGAGACCCAGTACTTC. It specifies CASSSSGTWGETQYF. The full variable domain, with the rest looked up from reference TRBV7-3 and TRBJ2-5, is GAGVSQTPSNKVTEKGKYVELRCDPISGHTALYWYRQSLGQGPEFLIYFQGTGAADDSGLPNDRFFAVRPEGSVSTLKIQRTERGDSAVYLCASSSSGTWGETQYFGPGTRLLVL.

This clonotype was observed many times. This chain links TRBV12-3 or TRBV12-4 with TRBJ2-7, with D possibly called TRBD1 or TRBD2 (5 bases each). Trimming shortened V by 5 bases and J by 2 bases, and 13 bases separated the two germline ends. This CDR3 comprises 14 residues. The CDR3 bases are TGTGCCAGCAGTGAGGGGCACAGTACCTACGAGCAGTACTTC. Translating it yields CASSEGHSTYEQYF.